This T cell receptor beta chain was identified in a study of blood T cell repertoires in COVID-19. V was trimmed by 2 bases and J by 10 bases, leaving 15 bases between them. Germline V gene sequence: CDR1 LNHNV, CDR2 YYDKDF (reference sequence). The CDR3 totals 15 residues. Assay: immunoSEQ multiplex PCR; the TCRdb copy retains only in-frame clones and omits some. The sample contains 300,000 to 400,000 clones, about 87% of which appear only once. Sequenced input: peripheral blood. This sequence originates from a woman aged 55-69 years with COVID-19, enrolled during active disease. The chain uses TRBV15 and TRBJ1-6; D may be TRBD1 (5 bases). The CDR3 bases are TGTGCCACCAGCAGAACCCCAAGGGAGGGGTCACCCCTCCACTTT. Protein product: CATSRTPREGSPLHF. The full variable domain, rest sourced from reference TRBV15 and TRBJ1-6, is DAMVIQNPRYQVTQFGKPVTLSCSQTLNHNVMYWYQQKSSQAPKLLFHYYDKDFNNEADTPDNFQSRRPNTSFCFLDIRSPGLGDTAMYLCATSRTPREGSPLHFGNGTRLTVT.